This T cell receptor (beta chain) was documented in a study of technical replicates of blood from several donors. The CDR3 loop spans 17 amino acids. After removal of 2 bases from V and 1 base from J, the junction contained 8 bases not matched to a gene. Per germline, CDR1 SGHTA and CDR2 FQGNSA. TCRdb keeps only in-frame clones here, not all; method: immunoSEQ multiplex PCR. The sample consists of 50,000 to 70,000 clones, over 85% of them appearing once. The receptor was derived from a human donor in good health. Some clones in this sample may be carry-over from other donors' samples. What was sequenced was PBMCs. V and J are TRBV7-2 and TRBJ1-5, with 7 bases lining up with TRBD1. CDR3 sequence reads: CASSLFLGGGSNQPQHF. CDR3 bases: TGTGCCAGCAGCTTATTTTTAGGGGGCGGGAGCAATCAGCCCCAGCATTTT.